The present T cell receptor (beta chain) was sequenced within a study of CD8 T cells in Susac syndrome. Random hexamers were used to reverse transcribe an amount of about 0.5 to 1 ug RNA. Multiplex immunoSEQ PCR targeted 54 Vbeta and 13 Jbeta TCR beta segments. TCRdb reprocessed the immunoSEQ multiplex PCR reads with MiXCR, giving one entry per CDR3 protein. The profile shows about 300,000 distinct CDR3 sequences, about 90% of them singletons. The V and J ends lost 3 bases and 2 bases respectively, with 22 bases between them. The CDR3 loop spans 18 amino acids. TCR beta sequencing was performed on blood CD8+ and CD4+ T cells. The study used treatment-naive patients who had stable or active relapsing-remitting disease as multiple sclerosis controls. The authors negatively isolated CD8+ and CD4+ T cells and FACS-enriched TEMRA cells.

The chain uses TRBV12-3 or TRBV12-4 and TRBJ2-5; tentatively, D is TRBD2 (7 bases). Sequencing used CD4+ T cells from PBMCs. This receptor was taken from a human donor with multiple sclerosis. The CDR3 region has the DNA TGTGCCAGCAGTTTTGGGAGGGGGTCGGGGGTGGATCAAGAGACCCAGTACTTC. Encoded protein: CASSFGRGSGVDQETQYF.